This T cell receptor beta chain was found in a study of cytotoxic CD8 clonotypes in ibrutinib-treated CLL. Overall study context: In all, about a dozen patients were relapsed/refractory, some 14 were treatment-naive and 17 to 18 were IGHV unmutated. General study points: The clonality rise at ibrutinib response reflected private clonotype expansion. Sustained-remission and progressing patients' sampling times differed.

Sequencing used immunoSEQ multiplex PCR; TCRdb keeps in-frame clones, though not all of them. The table has approximately 100,000 clones, roughly 80% seen once. The CDR3 contains 12 residues. Per the germline V gene, CDR1 is SNHLY and CDR2 is FYNNEI. Trimming removed 7 bases from V and 1 base from J, with 8 bases in between. Comment on this clone: The antigen is not known.

The clonotype was recovered from a human donor with chronic lymphocytic leukemia. V usage is TRBV2 and J usage is TRBJ2-7, with TRBD1 as a possible D gene (5 bases). Sequences were derived from PBMCs, sampled after 24 months of ibrutinib treatment. This CDR3 is CASTGWSYEQYF. The CDR3 DNA reads as TGTGCCAGCACAGGGTGGTCCTACGAGCAGTACTTC.